Listed here are 20 T cell receptor beta chains from one sample, sequenced in a study of T cell clonality in common variable immunodeficiency. The data were produced by immunoSEQ multiplex PCR, yet TCRdb's version contains in-frame clones alone and is incomplete. This table holds 40,000 to 50,000 clones with no singletons; the top ten claim about 10%. Sequencing used peripheral blood mononuclear cells. The origin of the receptors is a person aged 18 to 75 in good health.

The table lists this clone with many counts. The read ends 3 residues early relative to the CDR3; the germline J gene fills the gap. This chain connects TRBV5-1 to TRBJ2-7; D is perhaps TRBD1 (6 bases). This CDR3 region has 15 residues. The germline CDR1 and CDR2 sequences are SGHRS and YFSETQ. The germline V and J ends were trimmed by 3 bases and 0 bases, with 13 bases remaining between them. This chain's CDR3 is CASSSTGSSSYEQYF. The CDR3 DNA, read in part, is TGCGCCAGCAGCTCCACAGGGTCCAGCTCCTACGAG.

This clone has ten or more counts. The CDR3 extends 3 residues past the end of the read, so its final part is completed from the germline J gene. The chain has TRBV7-2 and TRBJ1-2; tentatively, D is TRBD1 (5 bases). The V end was cut by 7 bases, the J end by 1 base, with 10 bases between. The CDR3 has 13 amino acids. Germline assignment: CDR1 SGHTA and CDR2 FQGNSA. CDR3 DNA, as far as it was read: TGTGCCAGCACCAAACAGGTTAACTATGGC. It specifies CASTKQVNYG. The entire CDR3 reads CASTKQVNYGYTF.

This clone was picked up many times. The DNA ends 3 residues before the CDR3 does, and the rest of the CDR3 is filled in from the germline J gene. V gene TRBV29-1 combines with J gene TRBJ2-3; weak D call: TRBD2 (6 bases). CDR1 is SQVTM, CDR2 ANQGSEA, per germline. The CDR3 has 14 amino acids. V gave up 2 bases and J gave up 0 bases, with 9 bases separating them. The covered CDR3 bases are TGCAGCGTTGAACGGGGGTCTAGCACAGATACG. Its translation: CSVERGSSTDT. The full CDR3 reads CSVERGSSTDTQYF.

This clone was found a few times. The read comes to an end 3 residues before the CDR3 does, leaving the germline J gene to fill in the end. The V call is TRBV2, the J call TRBJ1-4; 12 bases fit TRBD1. CDR1 and CDR2 from the germline V gene are SNHLY and FYNNEI. The V and J ends lost 3 bases and 8 bases, in that order; junction bases with no gene match: 4. CDR3 length: 15 amino acids. The part of the CDR3 DNA that was read is TGTGCCAGCAGTGACACCGGGACAGGGGGCGAAAAA. Protein: CASSDTGTGGEK. The CDR3 in full is CASSDTGTGGEKLFF.

This clone was found many times. Read data end 3 residues before the CDR3 end; the end is taken from the germline J gene. V usage is TRBV29-1 and J usage is TRBJ2-7; unclear D gene. Between the trimmed V and J ends, which lost 0 bases and 0 bases, there was a span of 9 bases. The CDR3 is made up of 14 amino acids. From germline, CDR1 is SQVTM and CDR2 ANQGSEA. The CDR3 bases that were read are TGCAGCGTTGAAGACACCAGGCGCTCCTACGAG. This translates into CSVEDTRRSYE. The complete CDR3 protein is CSVEDTRRSYEQYF.

This clone occurred many times. With the read ending 3 residues before the CDR3 end, the germline J gene is used to fill in that end. The rearrangement joins TRBV19 to TRBJ1-1, with 7 bases that match TRBD1. Unmatched junction bases numbered 8, after V lost 6 bases and J lost 1 base. The CDR3 covers 15 residues. Germline CDR1 reads LNHDA; CDR2 reads SQIVND (reference sequence). CDR3 bases read: TGTGCCAGTAGCATCGCGACAGGGAAGAACACTGAA. It is translated as CASSIATGKNTE. The full CDR3 protein reads CASSIATGKNTEAFF.

This clone was seen ten or more times. The CDR3 reads CASSADRGGYNEQFF. The sequenced part of the CDR3 DNA is TGTGCCAGCAGTGCTGACCGGGGGGGGTACAATGAG. The chain recombines TRBV6-1 with TRBJ2-1, with 8 bases matching TRBD2. The sequence runs out 3 residues before the end of the CDR3; the remainder is reconstructed from the germline J gene. CDR3 length equals 15 residues. Trimming cost V 4 bases and J 4 bases; bases outside gene matches: 6. In germline, CDR1 is MNHNS, CDR2 SASEGT.

This clone was recorded many times. The read ends 3 residues early relative to the CDR3; the germline J gene fills the gap. The rearrangement joins TRBV2 to TRBJ2-7; 10 nucleotides agree with TRBD2. The V gene's germline CDR1 is SNHLY and CDR2 FYNNEI. The trim removed 8 bases at V and 1 base at J, leaving 8 bases unmatched. The CDR3 totals 15 residues. The DNA read from the CDR3 is TGTGCCAGCCCTCGGACTAGCGGCCCATCCTACGAG. It encodes CASPRTSGPSYE. The full CDR3 protein reads CASPRTSGPSYEQYF.

This clone appeared many times. The DNA ends 3 residues before the CDR3 does, and the rest of the CDR3 is filled in from the germline J gene. This sequence joins TRBV20-1 and TRBJ1-2, with D possibly matching TRBD1 (6 bases). CDR3 size: 13 residues. Trimming shortened V by 8 bases and J by 4 bases, and 17 bases separated the two germline ends. Germline V gives CDR1 DFQATT, CDR2 SNEGSKA (reference sequence). The CDR3 loop reads CSSGGRNLYGYTF. Incomplete CDR3 DNA: TGCAGTAGCGGGGGGCGTAACCTCTATGGC.

This clone appeared many times. CDR3 amino acids: CASSTQDRGISRAEAFF. Partial CDR3 DNA: TGTGCCAGTAGTACCCAGGACAGGGGAATTAGTCGGGCTGAA. The chain combines TRBV19 with TRBJ1-1, with 9 positions matching TRBD1. The CDR3 goes on 3 residues after the read ends, and that part is filled in from the germline J gene. The CDR3 sequence is 17 residues long. With 4 bases clipped from V and 6 bases from J, the junction kept 15 bases outside the gene matches. CDR1 LNHDA and CDR2 SQIVND come from the germline V gene (reference sequence).

This clone was detected ten times or more. The read ends 3 residues before the CDR3 terminus; that terminus is restored from the germline J gene. J is TRBJ1-4 and V is TRBV7-9; D is unclear. This CDR3 spans 15 amino acids. V was trimmed by 5 bases and J by 7 bases, leaving 17 bases between them. In germline, CDR1 is SEHNR, CDR2 FQNEAQ (reference sequence). CDR3 bases read: TGTGCCAGCAGCCTAAGAGAGGGTGGATTTGAAAAA. It specifies CASSLREGGFEK. The whole CDR3 sequence reads CASSLREGGFEKLFF.

This clone has ten or more counts. Coverage ceases 3 residues before the CDR3 finishes, and the germline J gene fills in the end. The rearrangement joins TRBV2 to TRBJ1-2; 8 bases agree with TRBD1. The CDR3 has 12 amino acids. From germline, CDR1 is SNHLY and CDR2 FYNNEI. The CDR3 reads CASSGTGSDYTF. The DNA read from the CDR3 is TGTGCCAGCAGTGGGACAGGGAGTGAC.

At least ten counts were recorded for this clone. The CDR3 end falls 3 residues outside the read, so it is completed with the germline J gene. This chain links TRBV20-1 with TRBJ1-2, with D possibly being TRBD1 (5 bases). The CDR3 length is 13 residues. Germline V gives CDR1 DFQATT, CDR2 SNEGSKA (reference sequence). The covered CDR3 bases are TGCAGTGCTAGACCGACCCAGACAGCCGGC. It codes for CSARPTQTAG. The whole CDR3 sequence reads CSARPTQTAGYTF.

This clone has ten or more counts. The read terminates 3 residues before the CDR3 end, so the remaining end is supplied by the germline J gene. The chain links TRBV20-1 to TRBJ2-3; 11 positions match TRBD2. The V gene end was trimmed by 1 base and the J gene end by 4 bases; junction bases not matched to a gene: 4. Germline assignment: CDR1 DFQATT and CDR2 SNEGSKA (reference sequence). The CDR3 runs 15 residues. The CDR3 bases that were read are TGCAGTGCTAGAGCCGGGACTAGCGGTGCAGATACG. Its translation is CSARAGTSGADT. The whole CDR3 reads CSARAGTSGADTQYF.

This clone was picked up many times. The read is 3 residues too short to cover the CDR3 end, so that end is filled in from the germline J gene. The genes are TRBV7-3 and TRBJ2-1, with D possibly matching TRBD2 (6 bases). The CDR3 loop spans 15 amino acids. Trimming cost V 5 bases and J 5 bases, with 16 bases left between them. Germline CDR1 is SGHTA and CDR2 is FQGTGA. The DNA read from the CDR3 is TGTGCCAGCAGCCTGACTAGTCAGGCCCACAATGAG. It encodes CASSLTSQAHNE. The entire CDR3 protein is CASSLTSQAHNEQFF.

This clone was observed at least ten times. The CDR3 end falls 3 residues outside the read, so it is completed with the germline J gene. V usage is TRBV30 and J usage is TRBJ1-1; no clear D. Germline values: CDR1 GTSNPN, CDR2 SVGIG (reference sequence). CDR3 length: 13 residues. Trimming cost V 1 base and J 0 bases, with 6 bases left between them. CDR3 region: CAWSEAVNTEAFF. The sequenced part of the CDR3 DNA is TGTGCCTGGAGTGAGGCAGTGAACACTGAA.

This clone showed up many times. The read ends 3 residues early relative to the CDR3; the germline J gene fills the gap. In the same sample, other DNA sequences code for this CDR3. V is TRBV7-8 and J is TRBJ1-1, with TRBD1 as a possible D gene (5 bases). Germline CDR1 SGHVS, CDR2 FQNEAQ. The CDR3 is made up of 15 amino acids. Trimming pared 0 bases from V and 1 base from J, leaving 9 bases between. The CDR3 protein is CASSLAGPENTEAFF. The sequenced CDR3 bases are TGTGCCAGCAGCTTAGCGGGGCCAGAGAACACTGAA.

Notes on this clone: The CDR3 goes on 3 residues after the read ends, and that part is filled in from the germline J gene. The chain recombines TRBV5-1 with TRBJ2-7; 11 nucleotides align to TRBD2. The CDR3 loop spans 15 amino acids. V shed 6 bases, J shed 4 bases, and the junction held 9 bases outside the gene matches. From germline, CDR1 is SGHRS and CDR2 YFSETQ. This chain's CDR3 is CASNPTSGALYEQYF. The CDR3 DNA, read in part, is TGCGCCAGCAACCCGACTAGCGGGGCATTGTACGAG.

This clone showed up many times. The read falls 3 residues short of the CDR3 end, and the missing part is taken from the germline J gene. The V and J genes are TRBV20-1 and TRBJ2-1, with 10 bases matching TRBD2. Losses at the gene ends were 2 bases for V and 9 bases for J; bases not matched to a gene: 10. Germline V gene data show CDR1 as DFQATT and CDR2 as SNEGSKA (reference sequence). The length of the CDR3 is 15 residues. CDR3 DNA (partial): TGCAGTGCTAGATCTAGCGGGAGAGAGATAAGTGAG. Amino acids: CSARSSGREISE. The CDR3 as a whole reads CSARSSGREISEQFF.

This clone has only a few counts. The sequence runs out 3 residues before the end of the CDR3; the remainder is reconstructed from the germline J gene. This sequence joins TRBV7-2 and TRBJ2-3; 7 positions agree with TRBD1. The ends lost 5 bases at V and 5 bases at J; junction bases unmatched: 10. The CDR3 spans 15 residues. Germline CDR1 is SGHTA and CDR2 is FQGNSA. The CDR3 DNA, read in part, is TGTGCCAGCAGCCGGGACAGCCGACGGGTAGATACG. Amino acids: CASSRDSRRVDT. In full, the CDR3 is CASSRDSRRVDTQYF.